One sample yielded the 28 T cell receptor beta chains listed below, sequenced in a study of CD8+ T cells in alopecia areata. Sequencing relied on a cDNA template that was reverse transcribed from extracted RNA. The protocol was immunoSEQ multiplex PCR, while the TCRdb copy is restricted to in-frame clones and leaves out a portion. The sample holds 95,000 to 100,000 clones, 60% to 75% seen once. The treatment is: oral pan-JAK inhibitor, 5-10 mg twice daily. The sequences come from CD8+ T cells sorted from blood, collected at week 4, from a patient treated with tofacitinib. The receptors were gathered from a human donor with alopecia areata.

CDR3 residues: CASSQPGRLAVYEQYF. The CDR3 region has the DNA TGCGCCAGCAGCCAACCCGGGCGGCTAGCGGTCTACGAGCAGTACTTC. The rearrangement uses TRBV4-1 and TRBJ2-7; 7 nucleotides match TRBD2. This CDR3 comprises 16 residues. After removal of 2 bases from V and 3 bases from J, the junction contained 10 bases not matched to a gene. The germline gives CDR1 MGHRA, CDR2 YSYEKL.

The V gene is TRBV9, the J gene TRBJ2-1; D is undetermined. V was trimmed by 3 bases and J by 6 bases, leaving 7 bases between them. The V gene's germline CDR1 is SGDLS and CDR2 YYNGEE. The CDR3 is made up of 12 amino acids. The CDR3: CASSGLLNEQFF. As DNA, the CDR3 is TGTGCCAGCAGCGGTCTTCTCAATGAGCAGTTCTTC.

This clone has more than one count but fewer than ten. This chain connects TRBV4-3 to TRBJ2-4; D tentatively reads TRBD1 or TRBD2 (5 bases each). CDR1 is LGHNA, CDR2 YSLEER, per germline. This CDR3 has 13 residues. Trimming pared 3 bases from V and 11 bases from J, leaving 14 bases between. CDR3 loop: CASSQTGLGVQYF. CDR3 DNA: TGCGCCAGCAGCCAGACGGGTTTGGGGGTTCAGTACTTC.

CDR3 region: CAWSGGQGGQPQHF. DNA for the CDR3: TGTGCCTGGAGCGGGGGACAGGGGGGCCAGCCCCAGCATTTT. The gene calls are TRBV30 and TRBJ1-5; 11 positions agree with TRBD1. V shed 3 bases, J shed 7 bases, and the junction held 5 bases outside the gene matches. Germline V lookup: CDR1 GTSNPN, CDR2 SVGIG (reference sequence). This CDR3 contains 14 residues.

The V call is TRBV4-3, the J call TRBJ2-1; 7 nucleotides line up with TRBD1. CDR1 LGHNA and CDR2 YSLEER come from the germline V gene. The CDR3 has 14 amino acids. After removal of 3 bases from V and 6 bases from J, the junction contained 5 bases not matched to a gene. CDR3: CASSQAQGFNEQFF. The CDR3 nucleotides read TGCGCCAGCAGCCAGGCACAGGGGTTCAATGAGCAGTTCTTC.

This clone has only a few counts. This rearrangement joins TRBV13 to TRBJ2-3, with 7 bases aligning to TRBD1. CDR1 is PRHDT and CDR2 is FYEKMQ in the germline V gene (reference sequence). The CDR3 extends over 14 amino acids. J was trimmed by 2 bases and V by 3 bases; bases with no gene match: 2. CDR3 amino acids: CASSFGQDTDTQYF. The CDR3 nucleotides are TGTGCCAGCAGCTTTGGACAGGACACAGATACGCAGTATTTT. Filled out from reference TRBV13 and TRBJ2-3, the complete variable domain reads AAGVIQSPRHLIKEKRETATLKCYPIPRHDTVYWYQQGPGQDPQFLISFYEKMQSDKGSIPDRFSAQQFSDYHSELNMSSLELGDSALYFCASSFGQDTDTQYFGPGTRLTVL.

V usage is TRBV7-6 and J usage is TRBJ2-2; D is unclear. This CDR3 contains 12 residues. Germline V lookup: CDR1 SGHVS, CDR2 FNYEAQ. Trimming pared 8 bases from V and 2 bases from J, leaving 6 bases between. The CDR3 sequence: CASLINTGELFF. The DNA of the CDR3 is TGTGCCAGCTTAATAAACACCGGGGAGCTGTTTTTT.

This clone was picked up a small number of times. This chain's CDR3 is CASSPISGVPDTQYF. The CDR3 DNA is TGTGCCAGCAGCCCGATTTCAGGGGTACCAGATACGCAGTATTTT. This rearrangement joins TRBV7-2 to TRBJ2-3; weak D call: TRBD1 (6 bases). Germline loops: CDR1 SGHTA, CDR2 FQGNSA. The CDR3 is 15 amino acids. V lost 5 bases to trimming and J lost 4 bases, with 16 bases between them.

This clone has more than one count but fewer than ten. This sequence joins TRBV30 and TRBJ2-7, with 9 nucleotides matching TRBD2. Germline CDR1 is GTSNPN and CDR2 is SVGIG (reference sequence). The V segment lost 5 bases and the J segment 6 bases; nucleotides outside the gene matches: 14. The CDR3 spans 15 residues. The CDR3 DNA follows: TGTGCCTGGGGATTCGGAGCGGGGGGCCCTTCCGAGCAGTACTTC. It is translated as CAWGFGAGGPSEQYF.

The chain has TRBV5-1 and TRBJ1-2, with D maybe TRBD1 (6 bases). This CDR3 is built from 14 residues. Per the germline V gene, CDR1 is SGHRS and CDR2 is YFSETQ. The V and J ends lost 0 bases and 2 bases respectively, with 8 bases between them. The CDR3: CASSLDRVNYGYTF. The CDR3 coding sequence is TGCGCCAGCAGCTTGGACAGGGTGAACTATGGCTACACCTTC. The complete variable domain, with remaining parts taken from reference TRBV5-1 and TRBJ1-2, reads KAGVTQTPRYLIKTRGQQVTLSCSPISGHRSVSWYQQTPGQGLQFLFEYFSETQRNKGNFPGRFSGRQFSNSRSEMNVSTLELGDSALYLCASSLDRVNYGYTFGSGTRLTVV.

The V and J genes are TRBV30 and TRBJ1-1, with D maybe TRBD1 (5 bases). Trimming left V 3 bases short and J 7 bases short, with 18 bases between. From germline, CDR1 is GTSNPN and CDR2 SVGIG (reference sequence). This CDR3 is 14 amino acids long. CDR3: CAWSQTIEGNEAFF. Written as DNA, the CDR3 is TGTGCCTGGAGCCAAACCATCGAGGGGAATGAAGCTTTCTTT.

This chain connects TRBV25-1 to TRBJ2-3; D might be TRBD1 (5 bases). From germline, CDR1 is MGHDK and CDR2 SYGVNS. Trimming took off 2 bases at V and 0 bases at J, with 12 bases between the two ends. The CDR3 has 16 residues. The CDR3 spells CASSEGSGPSTDTQYF. The CDR3 DNA follows: TGTGCCAGCAGTGAAGGGTCAGGGCCAAGCACAGATACGCAGTATTTT. The whole variable domain, filled in from reference TRBV25-1 and TRBJ2-3, reads EADIYQTPRYLVIGTGKKITLECSQTMGHDKMYWYQQDPGMELHLIHYSYGVNSTEKGDLSSESTVSRIRTEHFPLTLESARPSHTSQYLCASSEGSGPSTDTQYFGPGTRLTVL.

The V and J genes are TRBV28 and TRBJ1-5, with 7 bases fitting TRBD1. This CDR3 is built from 17 residues. The germline V gene encodes CDR1 MDHEN and CDR2 SYDVKM. The trim removed 3 bases at V and 5 bases at J, leaving 13 bases unmatched. The CDR3 bases are TGTGCCAGCAGTTTCCGCTCCTTTCCAGGGGGGGATCAGCCCCAGCATTTT. Translated: CASSFRSFPGGDQPQHF.

The rearrangement joins TRBV2 to TRBJ2-3, with D tentatively TRBD2 (5 bases). CDR1 is SNHLY and CDR2 is FYNNEI in the germline V gene. The CDR3 is 15 amino acids. V dropped 6 bases and J dropped 3 bases, with 16 bases sitting between them. This CDR3 reads CASRERWELTDTQYF. CDR3 nucleotide sequence: TGTGCCAGCAGGGAGCGATGGGAGCTAACAGATACGCAGTATTTT.

The V gene is TRBV30, the J gene TRBJ1-4; the D gene is possibly TRBD1 (5 bases). The CDR3 runs 13 residues. CDR1 GTSNPN and CDR2 SVGIG come from the germline V gene (reference sequence). Trimming stripped 3 bases from V and 5 bases from J, with 10 bases between. The DNA for the CDR3 is TGTGCCTGGAGCCGCGACAGAAATGAAAAACTGTTTTTT. This translates into CAWSRDRNEKLFF. The variable domain in full, with the rest retrieved from reference TRBV30 and TRBJ1-4, is SQTIHQWPATLVQPVGSPLSLECTVEGTSNPNLYWYRQAAGRGLQLLFYSVGIGQISSEVPQNLSASRPQDRQFILSSKKLLLSDSGFYLCAWSRDRNEKLFFGSGTQLSVL.

The rearrangement uses TRBV5-1 and TRBJ2-1; D possibly corresponds to TRBD2 (6 bases). Trimming cost V 0 bases and J 0 bases, with 7 bases left between them. This CDR3 region has 15 residues. The germline gives CDR1 SGHRS, CDR2 YFSETQ. The CDR3 DNA is TGCGCCAGCAGCTTGGTCGGGGGCTCCTACAATGAGCAGTTCTTC. Translating it yields CASSLVGGSYNEQFF.

There are a few counts of this clone. This chain connects TRBV4-1 to TRBJ2-1, with D perhaps matching TRBD2 (5 bases). CDR1 and CDR2 (germline): MGHRA, YSYEKL. The germline V and J ends were trimmed by 0 bases and 4 bases, with 10 bases remaining between them. This CDR3 spans 15 amino acids. CDR3 bases: TGCGCCAGCAGCCAAGAACGAGCGGAATACAATGAGCAGTTCTTC. This codes for CASSQERAEYNEQFF.

The genes are TRBV29-1 and TRBJ2-5; D is uncertain. The length of the CDR3 is 13 residues. The germline V and J ends were trimmed by 4 bases and 4 bases, with 13 bases remaining between them. CDR1 and CDR2 (germline): SQVTM, ANQGSEA. For the CDR3, the DNA is TGCAGCGTTGTTAGTGAGGTTATAGAGACCCAGTACTTC. As protein: CSVVSEVIETQYF.

V is TRBV9 and J is TRBJ2-6; maybe TRBD2 (5 bases). Germline CDR1 and CDR2: SGDLS and YYNGEE. CDR3 length equals 19 residues. The V and J ends lost 4 bases and 2 bases respectively, with 22 bases between them. The DNA of the CDR3 is TGTGCCAGCAGCCTCGTCCCCATCGGGGTCATAGCTGGGGCCAACGTCCTGACTTTC. Amino acids: CASSLVPIGVIAGANVLTF.

This clone was seen a few times. V is TRBV7-9 and J is TRBJ2-7; tentatively, D is TRBD2 (6 bases). CDR1 and CDR2 (germline): SEHNR, FQNEAQ (reference sequence). Trimming stripped 7 bases from V and 2 bases from J, with 12 bases between. This CDR3 comprises 13 residues. Here the CDR3 reads CASKEGGAYEQYF. Written as DNA, the CDR3 is TGTGCCAGCAAGGAAGGAGGGGCCTACGAGCAGTACTTC.

The chain carries TRBV6-5 and TRBJ2-7; the D gene could be TRBD1 or TRBD2 (6 bases each). Germline V gene sequence: CDR1 MNHEY, CDR2 SVGAGI. Deletions cut 2 bases from V and 6 bases from J, with 14 bases between. This CDR3 region has 14 residues. The CDR3 reads CASSYRQEGGEQYF. For the CDR3, the DNA is TGTGCCAGCAGTTACCGCCAGGAGGGGGGCGAGCAGTACTTC.

The CDR3 here is CASSLGTGSDTEAFF. CDR3 DNA: TGTGCCAGCAGCTTAGGGACAGGGTCGGACACTGAAGCTTTCTTT. The chain carries TRBV13 and TRBJ1-1; the match to TRBD1 covers 7 bases. The V gene end was trimmed by 0 bases and the J gene end by 3 bases; junction bases not matched to a gene: 4. The germline V gene has CDR1 PRHDT and CDR2 FYEKMQ (reference sequence). This CDR3 spans 15 amino acids. The full variable domain, in which reference TRBV13 and TRBJ1-1 provide the parts outside the CDR3, is AAGVIQSPRHLIKEKRETATLKCYPIPRHDTVYWYQQGPGQDPQFLISFYEKMQSDKGSIPDRFSAQQFSDYHSELNMSSLELGDSALYFCASSLGTGSDTEAFFGQGTRLTVV.

The chain couples TRBV29-1 to TRBJ2-2; possibly TRBD2 for D (5 bases). Germline V gene lookup returns CDR1 SQVTM and CDR2 ANQGSEA. The CDR3 runs to 15 residues. The ends were cut back, 3 bases at V and 6 bases at J, with 17 bases in the middle. CDR3 sequence (DNA): TGCAGCGTTGACTTGCCTCACGGGGTCCCCGGGGAGCTGTTTTTT. Its protein product is CSVDLPHGVPGELFF.

There are a few counts of this clone. The V gene is TRBV5-6, the J gene TRBJ2-2; D may correspond to TRBD1 or TRBD2 (5 bases each). Germline V gene lookup returns CDR1 SGHDT and CDR2 YYEEEE. V was pared by 4 bases and J by 4 bases, with 14 bases between. This CDR3 has 15 amino acids. CDR3 amino acids: CASSPGPWGTGELFF. Here the CDR3 DNA reads TGTGCCAGCAGCCCGGGACCCTGGGGCACCGGGGAGCTGTTTTTT.

Note on this clone: The germline gene is not matched at one end of the junction; a read error may be the cause. The chain has TRBV29-1 and TRBJ2-6; TRBD1 matches 11 bases. This CDR3 has 21 residues. The germline V gene has CDR1 SQVTM and CDR2 ANQGSEA. CDR3 DNA: TGCAGCGTCGAAGAGAAGGATCTTTCCGGGACAGGGGGAACTGGGGCCAACGTCCTGACTTTC. Protein: CSVEEKDLSGTGGTGANVLTF. Using reference TRBV29-1 and TRBJ2-6 for the parts outside the CDR3, the full variable domain is SAVISQKPSRDICQRGTSLTIQCQVDSQVTMMFWYRQQPGQSLTLIATANQGSEATYESGFVIDKFPISRPNLTFSTLTVSNMSPEDSSIYLCSVEEKDLSGTGGTGANVLTFGAGSRLTVL.

This clone appeared once. The chain uses TRBV7-2 and TRBJ2-1, with D perhaps matching TRBD1 (5 bases). The CDR3 spans 16 residues. The V end lost 7 bases, the J end lost 7 bases, and 23 bases lay between the germline ends. In germline, CDR1 is SGHTA, CDR2 FQGNSA. The CDR3: CASTYTDPVPGNEQFF. The CDR3 DNA sequence: TGTGCCAGCACCTACACCGACCCGGTCCCAGGGAATGAGCAGTTCTTC. Looking up the rest from reference TRBV7-2 and TRBJ2-1 gives the full variable domain: GAGVSQSPSNKVTEKGKDVELRCDPISGHTALYWYRQSLGQGLEFLIYFQGNSAPDKSGLPSDRFSAERTGGSVSTLTIQRTQQEDSAVYLCASTYTDPVPGNEQFFGPGTRLTVL.

This chain's CDR3 is CASTLGVEQFF. In nucleotides, the CDR3 is TGTGCCAGCACTCTCGGGGTAGAGCAGTTCTTC. The gene calls are TRBV5-4 and TRBJ2-1; tentatively, D is TRBD2 (5 bases). Germline assignment: CDR1 SGHNT and CDR2 YYREEE (reference sequence). The CDR3 contains 11 residues. V was trimmed by 6 bases and J by 10 bases, leaving 11 bases between them. Drawing the rest from reference TRBV5-4 and TRBJ2-1, the complete variable domain is ETGVTQSPTHLIKTRGQQVTLRCSSQSGHNTVSWYQQALGQGPQFIFQYYREEENGRGNFPPRFSGLQFPNYSSELNVNALELDDSALYLCASTLGVEQFFGPGTRLTVL.

This clone was recorded only once. Its ends do not fully match the called genes, so a read error is possible. Other DNA sequences in this sample translate to the same CDR3. This sequence joins TRBV29-1 and TRBJ2-5; the match to TRBD1 covers 11 bases. The CDR3 totals 10 residues. From germline, CDR1 is SQVTM and CDR2 ANQGSEA. CDR3 region: CSVTRDRGNF. Here the CDR3 DNA reads TGCAGCGTTACCCGGGACAGGGGGAACTTC.